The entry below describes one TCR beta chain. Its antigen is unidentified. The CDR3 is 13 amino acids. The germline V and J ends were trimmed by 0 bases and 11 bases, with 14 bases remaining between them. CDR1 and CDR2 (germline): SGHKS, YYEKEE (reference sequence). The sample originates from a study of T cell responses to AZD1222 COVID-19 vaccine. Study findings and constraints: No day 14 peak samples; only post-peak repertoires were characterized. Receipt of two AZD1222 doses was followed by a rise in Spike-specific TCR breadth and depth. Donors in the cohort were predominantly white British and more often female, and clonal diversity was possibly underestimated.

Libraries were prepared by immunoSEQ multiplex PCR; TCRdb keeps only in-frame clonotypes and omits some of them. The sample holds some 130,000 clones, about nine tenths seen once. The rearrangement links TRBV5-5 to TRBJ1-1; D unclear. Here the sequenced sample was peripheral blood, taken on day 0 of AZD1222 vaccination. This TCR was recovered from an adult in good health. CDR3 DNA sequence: TGTGCCAGCAGCTTGGCCGGGGAAGGGTTCGCTTTCTTT. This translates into CASSLAGEGFAFF.